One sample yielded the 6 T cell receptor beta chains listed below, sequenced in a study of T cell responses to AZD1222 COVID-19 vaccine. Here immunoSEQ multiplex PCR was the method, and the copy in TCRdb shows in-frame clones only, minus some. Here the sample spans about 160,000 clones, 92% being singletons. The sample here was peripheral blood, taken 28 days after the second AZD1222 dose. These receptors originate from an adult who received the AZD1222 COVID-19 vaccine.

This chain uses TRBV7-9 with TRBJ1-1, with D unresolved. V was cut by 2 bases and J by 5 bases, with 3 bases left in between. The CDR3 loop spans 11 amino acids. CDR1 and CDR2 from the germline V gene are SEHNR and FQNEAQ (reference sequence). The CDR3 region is CASSLWTEAFF. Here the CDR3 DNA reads TGTGCCAGCAGCTTATGGACTGAAGCTTTCTTT.

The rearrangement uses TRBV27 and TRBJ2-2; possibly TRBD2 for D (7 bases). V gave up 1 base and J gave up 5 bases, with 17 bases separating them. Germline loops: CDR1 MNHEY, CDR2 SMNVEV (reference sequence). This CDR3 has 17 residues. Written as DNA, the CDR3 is TGTGCCAGCAGTTTATGGGGGGGGACATATACAACCGGGGAGCTGTTTTTT. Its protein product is CASSLWGGTYTTGELFF.

As DNA, the CDR3 is TGCGCCAGCAGTGCACGGACAGGGCGAAGGGAGAACGAGCAGTACTTC. It translates to CASSARTGRRENEQYF. The chain recombines TRBV10-1 with TRBJ2-7, with 8 positions matching TRBD1. CDR3 length: 16 residues. After removal of 4 bases from V and 5 bases from J, the junction contained 13 bases not matched to a gene. The germline V gene encodes CDR1 WNHNN and CDR2 SYGVQD (reference sequence).

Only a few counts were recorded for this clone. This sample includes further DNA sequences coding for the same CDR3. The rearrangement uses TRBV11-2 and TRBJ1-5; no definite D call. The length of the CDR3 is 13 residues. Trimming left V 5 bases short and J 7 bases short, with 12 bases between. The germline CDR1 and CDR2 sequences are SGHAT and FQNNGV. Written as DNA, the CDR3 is TGTGCCAGCAGCCGAGGAGATCGGCAGCCCCAGCATTTT. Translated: CASSRGDRQPQHF.

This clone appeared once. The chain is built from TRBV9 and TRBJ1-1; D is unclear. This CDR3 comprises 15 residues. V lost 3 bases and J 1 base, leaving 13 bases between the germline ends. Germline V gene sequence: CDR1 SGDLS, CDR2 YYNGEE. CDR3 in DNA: TGTGCCAGCAGCGCATACAGAGGCCCGAACACTGAAGCTTTCTTT. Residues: CASSAYRGPNTEAFF. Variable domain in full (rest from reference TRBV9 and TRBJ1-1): DSGVTQTPKHLITATGQRVTLRCSPRSGDLSVYWYQQSLDQGLQFLIQYYNGEERAKGNILERFSAQQFPDLHSELNLSSLELGDSALYFCASSAYRGPNTEAFFGQGTRLTVV.

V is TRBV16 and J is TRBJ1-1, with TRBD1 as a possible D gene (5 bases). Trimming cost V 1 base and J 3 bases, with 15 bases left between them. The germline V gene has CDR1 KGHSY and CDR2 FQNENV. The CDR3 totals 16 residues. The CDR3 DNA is TGTGCCAGCAGCCAATACCAGGGTGGGCAGGACACTGAAGCTTTCTTT. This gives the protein CASSQYQGGQDTEAFF.